Shown below are 25 T cell receptor beta chains from a single sample sequenced in a study of T cell responses to AZD1222 COVID-19 vaccine. Data came from immunoSEQ multiplex PCR; TCRdb stores just in-frame clones and leaves some out. The table lists some 130,000 clones, roughly 93% of them singletons. The sequences come from peripheral blood, collected on day 0 of AZD1222 vaccination. All receptors come from an adult in good health.

The rearrangement uses TRBV28 and TRBJ1-5; no definite D call. The germline V and J ends were trimmed by 5 bases and 1 base, with 12 bases remaining between them. The CDR3 is 15 amino acids. The V gene's germline CDR1 is MDHEN and CDR2 SYDVKM. The CDR3 DNA reads as TGTGCCAGCAGTCTGACCGGCGGGAGCAATCAGCCCCAGCATTTT. Translation gives CASSLTGGSNQPQHF.

The V and J genes are TRBV4-2 and TRBJ2-1, with 8 nucleotides matching TRBD1. V dropped 3 bases and J dropped 6; count of bases not matched to a gene: 1. From germline, CDR1 is LGHNA and CDR2 YNFKEQ. This CDR3 contains 13 residues. The CDR3: CASSQDRANEQFF. CDR3 nucleotide sequence: TGTGCCAGCAGCCAGGACAGGGCCAATGAGCAGTTCTTC.

This clone was detected a few times. V is TRBV7-9 and J is TRBJ1-1; 7 bases fit TRBD1. V trimming: 1 base; J trimming: 3 bases; junction bases outside the gene matches: 11. The CDR3 loop spans 17 amino acids. Germline loops: CDR1 SEHNR, CDR2 FQNEAQ (reference sequence). CDR3 region: CASSLGAGGYGHTEAFF. CDR3 sequence (DNA): TGTGCCAGCAGCTTAGGTGCAGGGGGATATGGACACACTGAAGCTTTCTTT.

The chain links TRBV4-3 to TRBJ1-2, with 8 bases that match TRBD1. Germline-derived CDR1 and CDR2 are LGHNA and YSLEER. V trimming: 0 bases; J trimming: 4 bases; junction bases outside the gene matches: 4. This CDR3 spans 15 amino acids. CDR3 DNA: TGCGCCAGCAGCCAAGATCTGACAGGGGCCTATGGCTACACCTTC. It specifies CASSQDLTGAYGYTF.

The V and J genes are TRBV2 and TRBJ1-4, with 7 bases fitting TRBD1. CDR3 length: 12 residues. J gave up 6 bases and V 9 bases, and 4 bases lay outside the gene matches. Germline CDR1 SNHLY, CDR2 FYNNEI. The CDR3 here is CARLGTDEKLFF. CDR3 nucleotides: TGTGCCAGGCTGGGGACAGATGAAAAACTGTTTTTT.

This clone appeared a single time. The CDR3 loop is CASSLKWDYGYTF. The CDR3 DNA reads as TGTGCCAGCAGCTTAAAATGGGACTATGGCTACACCTTC. This sequence joins TRBV7-9 and TRBJ1-2; unclear D gene. This CDR3 is built from 13 residues. Germline V gives CDR1 SEHNR, CDR2 FQNEAQ (reference sequence). Between the trimmed V and J ends, which lost 2 bases and 3 bases, there was a span of 7 bases. Combining the CDR3 with reference TRBV7-9 and TRBJ1-2 gives the whole variable domain DTGVSQNPRHKITKRGQNVTFRCDPISEHNRLYWYRQTLGQGPEFLTYFQNEAQLEKSRLLSDRFSAERPKGSFSTLEIQRTEQGDSAMYLCASSLKWDYGYTFGSGTRLTVV.

There are a few counts of this clone. The chain carries TRBV12-5 and TRBJ2-7; 8 bases are shared with TRBD1. The CDR3 has 14 residues. CDR1 is LGHNT, CDR2 FRNRAP, per germline. With 5 bases clipped from V and 3 bases from J, the junction kept 6 bases outside the gene matches. The CDR3 coding sequence is TGTGCTAGTGGTCCTACAGGGGGGTACTACGAGCAGTACTTC. Its translation is CASGPTGGYYEQYF.

The rearrangement joins TRBV28 to TRBJ1-1; 7 positions match TRBD1. The CDR3 is made up of 14 amino acids. Trimming cost V 6 bases and J 1 base; bases outside gene matches: 5. Germline values: CDR1 MDHEN, CDR2 SYDVKM. CDR3 sequence: CASSPGTENTEAFF. The CDR3 DNA reads TGTGCCAGCAGCCCCGGGACAGAGAACACTGAAGCTTTCTTT.

This sequence joins TRBV6-7 and TRBJ1-1; D is unresolved. TRBV6-7 is identified as an open reading frame with a role that is uncertain. There are 16 residues in the CDR3. The V end was cut by 0 bases, the J end by 1 base, with 12 bases between. The CDR3 spells CASSYSPGGRNTEAFF. In DNA, the CDR3 is TGTGCCAGCAGTTACTCCCCGGGAGGTAGGAACACTGAAGCTTTCTTT.

The chain carries TRBV7-8 and TRBJ1-4, with 7 bases identical to TRBD1. With 5 bases clipped from V and 5 bases from J, the junction kept 11 bases outside the gene matches. The CDR3 is 16 residues long. Germline lookup yields CDR1 SGHVS and CDR2 FQNEAQ. CDR3 sequence (DNA): TGTGCCAGCAGCCCCAAGGGACAGACGAGAAATGAAAAACTGTTTTTT. Translating gives CASSPKGQTRNEKLFF.

The rearrangement joins TRBV7-2 to TRBJ1-2; D not resolved. V lost 2 bases, J lost 7 bases, and 11 bases lay in between. Germline V gene lookup returns CDR1 SGHTA and CDR2 FQGNSA. This CDR3 has 13 residues. CDR3 amino acids: CASSLPGVFGYTF. In DNA form, the CDR3 reads TGTGCCAGCAGCTTACCAGGCGTTTTTGGCTACACCTTC. Combining the CDR3 with reference TRBV7-2 and TRBJ1-2 gives the whole variable domain GAGVSQSPSNKVTEKGKDVELRCDPISGHTALYWYRQSLGQGLEFLIYFQGNSAPDKSGLPSDRFSAERTGGSVSTLTIQRTQQEDSAVYLCASSLPGVFGYTFGSGTRLTVV.

The chain employs TRBV9 and TRBJ2-2; no definite D call. The CDR3 extends over 14 amino acids. V dropped 0 bases and J dropped 4 bases, with 7 bases sitting between them. Per germline, CDR1 SGDLS and CDR2 YYNGEE. The DNA of the CDR3 is TGTGCCAGCAGCGTAGCCAGGAGCACCGGGGAGCTGTTTTTT. Translating gives CASSVARSTGELFF.

The chain is built from TRBV28 and TRBJ1-1; D is uncertain. This CDR3 comprises 15 residues. In germline, CDR1 is MDHEN, CDR2 SYDVKM. Between the trimmed V and J ends, which lost 2 bases and 4 bases, there was a span of 14 bases. CDR3: CASSLLHRARTEAFF. In DNA form, the CDR3 reads TGTGCCAGCAGTTTACTCCATCGTGCCCGCACTGAAGCTTTCTTT.

V and J are TRBV4-2 and TRBJ2-2; D is possibly TRBD1 (5 bases). The CDR3 has 14 amino acids. Trimming removed 0 bases at V and 4 bases at J, with 6 bases between. From germline, CDR1 is LGHNA and CDR2 YNFKEQ. In DNA form, the CDR3 reads TGTGCCAGCAGCCAAGATAGGGGCACCGGGGAGCTGTTTTTT. The encoded protein is CASSQDRGTGELFF.

The genes are TRBV11-2 and TRBJ2-5; 14 bases agree with TRBD2. The CDR3 totals 17 residues. The V gene's germline CDR1 is SGHAT and CDR2 FQNNGV. Losses at the gene ends were 4 bases for V and 1 base for J; bases not matched to a gene: 5. CDR3: CASSSRTSGRLQETQYF. The CDR3 DNA reads TGTGCCAGCAGCTCCAGGACTAGCGGGAGGCTCCAAGAGACCCAGTACTTC.

The chain joins TRBV19 to TRBJ2-3; no clear D. The CDR3 is made up of 16 amino acids. The germline CDR1 and CDR2 sequences are LNHDA and SQIVND (reference sequence). Trimming cost V 3 bases and J 0 bases, with 13 bases left between them. CDR3 protein: CASSIRTAKSTDTQYF. CDR3 DNA: TGTGCCAGTAGTATCCGGACGGCGAAGAGCACAGATACGCAGTATTTT.

This chain uses TRBV6-2 or TRBV6-3 with TRBJ1-2, with D perhaps TRBD1 (5 bases). In germline, CDR1 is MNHEY, CDR2 SVGEGT. The germline V and J ends were trimmed by 0 bases and 7 bases, with 9 bases remaining between them. CDR3 length: 13 amino acids. The CDR3 DNA follows: TGTGCCAGCAGTTACTCGGAACAGGCTGGCTACACCTTC. Protein product: CASSYSEQAGYTF.

The J gene is TRBJ1-4, the V gene TRBV11-2; no reliable D call. Trimming took 10 bases from V and 6 from J, leaving 15 bases between them. The CDR3 is made up of 13 amino acids. Germline-derived CDR1 and CDR2 are SGHAT and FQNNGV. The CDR3 protein is CATSDLRDEKLFF. The CDR3 DNA follows: TGTGCCACCTCGGATCTTAGGGATGAAAAACTGTTTTTT.

Only one count was recorded for this clone. The V and J genes are TRBV19 and TRBJ1-3; weak D call: TRBD1 (6 bases). The CDR3 extends over 15 amino acids. V was shortened by 5 bases and J by 0 bases, with 11 bases between the two germline ends. CDR1 is LNHDA and CDR2 is SQIVND in the germline V gene (reference sequence). Here the CDR3 reads CASSPSDSSGNTIYF. CDR3 coding DNA: TGTGCCAGTAGTCCGTCGGACAGCTCTGGAAACACCATATATTTT. Using reference TRBV19 and TRBJ1-3 for the parts outside the CDR3, the full variable domain is DGGITQSPKYLFRKEGQNVTLSCEQNLNHDAMYWYRQDPGQGLRLIYYSQIVNDFQKGDIAEGYSVSREKKESFPLTVTSAQKNPTAFYLCASSPSDSSGNTIYFGEGSWLTVV.

V is TRBV10-3 and J is TRBJ1-2; D is unclear. Trimming stripped 4 bases from V and 0 bases from J, with 12 bases between. The CDR3 has 15 residues. Germline assignment: CDR1 ENHRY and CDR2 SYGVKD. The CDR3 bases are TGTGCCATCAGTGCAAGCGCAGAAGCTAACTATGGCTACACCTTC. Protein sequence: CAISASAEANYGYTF.

The genes are TRBV30 and TRBJ1-5; no clear D gene. The ends were cut back, 0 bases at V and 2 bases at J, with 8 bases in the middle. The CDR3 runs to 14 residues. Germline CDR1 GTSNPN, CDR2 SVGIG (reference sequence). CDR3 bases: TGTGCCTGGAGTGTAGGGCAGGGCAATCAGCCCCAGCATTTT. It yields the protein CAWSVGQGNQPQHF. The full variable domain, with the rest looked up from reference TRBV30 and TRBJ1-5, is SQTIHQWPATLVQPVGSPLSLECTVEGTSNPNLYWYRQAAGRGLQLLFYSVGIGQISSEVPQNLSASRPQDRQFILSSKKLLLSDSGFYLCAWSVGQGNQPQHFGDGTRLSIL.

The chain couples TRBV21-1 to TRBJ1-2. TRBV21-1 is shown as a pseudogene. CDR3 length: 13 residues. The CDR3 reads CASSKLGPYGYTF. CDR3 nucleotide sequence: TGTGCCAGCAGCAAACTGGGACCCTATGGCTACACCTTC.

This clone was seen only a few times. The chain recombines TRBV9 with TRBJ2-7; no clear D. The CDR3 sequence is 12 residues long. The germline V and J ends were trimmed by 4 bases and 0 bases, with 5 bases remaining between them. The germline CDR1 and CDR2 sequences are SGDLS and YYNGEE. This CDR3 reads CASSTPSYEQYF. In DNA form, the CDR3 reads TGTGCCAGCAGCACTCCCTCCTACGAGCAGTACTTC. Full variable domain (outside the CDR3, taken from reference TRBV9 and TRBJ2-7): DSGVTQTPKHLITATGQRVTLRCSPRSGDLSVYWYQQSLDQGLQFLIQYYNGEERAKGNILERFSAQQFPDLHSELNLSSLELGDSALYFCASSTPSYEQYFGPGTRLTVT.

The gene calls are TRBV11-2 and TRBJ1-2; no definite D call. The length of the CDR3 is 16 residues. The V end lost 5 bases, the J end lost 4 bases, and 20 bases lay between the germline ends. Germline values: CDR1 SGHAT, CDR2 FQNNGV. CDR3 coding DNA: TGTGCCAGCAGCCTCGACCCCCTCGGGTTTCCCTATGGCTACACCTTC. It yields the protein CASSLDPLGFPYGYTF.

The CDR3 is CASRDSVNEQFF. The CDR3 bases are TGTGCCAGCAGGGATAGCGTAAATGAGCAGTTCTTC. This chain uses TRBV27 with TRBJ2-1, with D maybe TRBD2 (5 bases). Trimming took off 6 bases at V and 7 bases at J, with 10 bases between the two ends. Per germline, CDR1 MNHEY and CDR2 SMNVEV (reference sequence). The CDR3 has 12 residues.